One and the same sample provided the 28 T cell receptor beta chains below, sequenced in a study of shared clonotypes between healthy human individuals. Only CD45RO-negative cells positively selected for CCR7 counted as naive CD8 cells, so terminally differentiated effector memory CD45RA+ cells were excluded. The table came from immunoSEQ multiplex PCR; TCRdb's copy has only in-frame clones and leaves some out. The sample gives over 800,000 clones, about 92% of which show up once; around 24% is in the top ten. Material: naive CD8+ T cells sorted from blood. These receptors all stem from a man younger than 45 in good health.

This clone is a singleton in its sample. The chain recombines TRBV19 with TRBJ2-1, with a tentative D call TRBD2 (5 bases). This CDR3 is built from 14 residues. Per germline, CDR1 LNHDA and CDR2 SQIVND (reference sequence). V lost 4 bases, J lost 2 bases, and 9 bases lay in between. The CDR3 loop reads CASSTGVPYNEQFF. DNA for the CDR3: TGTGCCAGTAGTACCGGGGTCCCCTACAATGAGCAGTTCTTC. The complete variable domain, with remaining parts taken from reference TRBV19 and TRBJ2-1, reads DGGITQSPKYLFRKEGQNVTLSCEQNLNHDAMYWYRQDPGQGLRLIYYSQIVNDFQKGDIAEGYSVSREKKESFPLTVTSAQKNPTAFYLCASSTGVPYNEQFFGPGTRLTVL.

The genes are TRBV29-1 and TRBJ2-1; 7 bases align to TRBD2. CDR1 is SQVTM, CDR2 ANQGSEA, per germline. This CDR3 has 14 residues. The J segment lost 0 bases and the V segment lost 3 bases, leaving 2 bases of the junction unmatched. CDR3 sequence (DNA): TGCAGCGTTGAGGGGGGGACCTCCTACAATGAGCAGTTCTTC. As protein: CSVEGGTSYNEQFF.

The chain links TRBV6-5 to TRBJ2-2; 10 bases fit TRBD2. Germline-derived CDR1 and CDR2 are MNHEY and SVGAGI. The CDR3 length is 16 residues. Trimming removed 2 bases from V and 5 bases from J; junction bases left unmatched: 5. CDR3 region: CASSYVLAGVTGELFF. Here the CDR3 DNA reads TGTGCCAGCAGTTACGTCCTAGCGGGAGTTACCGGGGAGCTGTTTTTT.

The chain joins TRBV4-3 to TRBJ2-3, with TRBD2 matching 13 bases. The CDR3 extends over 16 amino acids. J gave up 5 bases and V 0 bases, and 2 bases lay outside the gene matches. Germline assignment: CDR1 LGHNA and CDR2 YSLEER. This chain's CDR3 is CASSQELAGGRDTQYF. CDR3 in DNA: TGCGCCAGCAGCCAAGAACTAGCGGGAGGGCGAGATACGCAGTATTTT.

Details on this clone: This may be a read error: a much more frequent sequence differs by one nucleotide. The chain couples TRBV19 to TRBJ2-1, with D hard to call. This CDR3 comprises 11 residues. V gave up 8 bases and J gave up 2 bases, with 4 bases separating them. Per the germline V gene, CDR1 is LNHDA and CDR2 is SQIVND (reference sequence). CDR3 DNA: TGTGCCAGTGGGACCTACAATGAGCAGTTCTTC. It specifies CASGTYNEQFF.

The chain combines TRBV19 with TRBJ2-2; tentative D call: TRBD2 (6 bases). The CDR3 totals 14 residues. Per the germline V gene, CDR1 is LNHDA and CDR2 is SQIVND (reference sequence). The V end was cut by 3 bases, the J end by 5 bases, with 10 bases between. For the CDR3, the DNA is TGTGCCAGTAGTATGGAGGGACGGACCGGGGAGCTGTTTTTT. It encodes CASSMEGRTGELFF.

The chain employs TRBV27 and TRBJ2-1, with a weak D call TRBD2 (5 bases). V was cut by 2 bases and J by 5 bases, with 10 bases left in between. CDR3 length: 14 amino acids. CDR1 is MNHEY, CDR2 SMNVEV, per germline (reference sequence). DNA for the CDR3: TGTGCCAGCAGTTTAGGGAGTTGGAACAATGAGCAGTTCTTC. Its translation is CASSLGSWNNEQFF.

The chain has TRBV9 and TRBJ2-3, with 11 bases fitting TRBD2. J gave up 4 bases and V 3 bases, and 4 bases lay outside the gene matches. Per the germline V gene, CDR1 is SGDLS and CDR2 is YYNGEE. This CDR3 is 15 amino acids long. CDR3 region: CASSGSGRASDTQYF. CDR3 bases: TGTGCCAGCAGCGGTAGCGGGAGGGCCTCAGATACGCAGTATTTT.

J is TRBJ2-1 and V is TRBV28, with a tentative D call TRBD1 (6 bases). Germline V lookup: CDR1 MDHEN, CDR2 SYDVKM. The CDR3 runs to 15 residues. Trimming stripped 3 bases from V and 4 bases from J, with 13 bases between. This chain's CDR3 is CASSFQGTHYNEQFF. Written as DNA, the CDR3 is TGTGCCAGCAGTTTTCAGGGGACACATTACAATGAGCAGTTCTTC. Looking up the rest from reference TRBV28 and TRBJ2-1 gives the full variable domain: DVKVTQSSRYLVKRTGEKVFLECVQDMDHENMFWYRQDPGLGLRLIYFSYDVKMKEKGDIPEGYSVSREKKERFSLILESASTNQTSMYLCASSFQGTHYNEQFFGPGTRLTVL.

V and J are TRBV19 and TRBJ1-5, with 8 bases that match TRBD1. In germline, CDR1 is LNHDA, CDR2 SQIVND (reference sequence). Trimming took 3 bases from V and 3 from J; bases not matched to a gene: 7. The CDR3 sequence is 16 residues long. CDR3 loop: CASSIGTGLNNQPQHF. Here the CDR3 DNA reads TGTGCCAGTAGTATCGGGACAGGATTGAACAATCAGCCCCAGCATTTT.

Here the CDR3 reads CAISEWLAGAYEQYF. The CDR3 nucleotides are TGTGCCATCAGTGAGTGGCTAGCGGGAGCCTACGAGCAGTACTTC. The V and J genes are TRBV10-3 and TRBJ2-7; 10 bases map to TRBD2. This CDR3 region has 15 residues. The V gene end was trimmed by 1 base and the J gene end by 2 bases; junction bases not matched to a gene: 2. Germline CDR1 and CDR2: ENHRY and SYGVKD.

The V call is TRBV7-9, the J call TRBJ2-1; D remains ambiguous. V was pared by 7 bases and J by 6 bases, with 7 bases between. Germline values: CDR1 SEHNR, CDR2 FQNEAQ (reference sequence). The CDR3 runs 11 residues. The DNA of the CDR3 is TGTGCCAGCATTAGCCTCAATGAGCAGTTCTTC. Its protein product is CASISLNEQFF.

The CDR3 sequence: CASSLWARTIVGNQPQHF. The CDR3 bases are TGTGCCAGCAGCCTATGGGCTAGGACCATAGTGGGCAATCAGCCCCAGCATTTT. This chain connects TRBV28 to TRBJ1-5; D gene unclear. The CDR3 contains 18 residues. Per the germline V gene, CDR1 is MDHEN and CDR2 is SYDVKM. V lost 6 bases to trimming and J lost 2 bases, with 23 bases between them. The variable domain in full, completed from reference TRBV28 and TRBJ1-5, reads DVKVTQSSRYLVKRTGEKVFLECVQDMDHENMFWYRQDPGLGLRLIYFSYDVKMKEKGDIPEGYSVSREKKERFSLILESASTNQTSMYLCASSLWARTIVGNQPQHFGDGTRLSIL.

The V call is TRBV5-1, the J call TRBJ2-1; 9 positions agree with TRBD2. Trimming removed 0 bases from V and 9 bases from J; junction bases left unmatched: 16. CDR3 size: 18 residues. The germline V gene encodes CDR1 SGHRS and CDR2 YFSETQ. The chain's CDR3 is CASSLEGLASHPYREQFF. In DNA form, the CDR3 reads TGCGCCAGCAGCTTGGAGGGACTAGCATCTCACCCGTACCGTGAGCAGTTCTTC.

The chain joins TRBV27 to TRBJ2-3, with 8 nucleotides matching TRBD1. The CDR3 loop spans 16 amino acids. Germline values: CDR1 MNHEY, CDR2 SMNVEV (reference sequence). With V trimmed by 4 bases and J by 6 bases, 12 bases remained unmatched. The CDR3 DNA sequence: TGTGCCAGCAGTTCCTACGACCTGACAGGGGTGGATACGCAGTATTTT. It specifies CASSSYDLTGVDTQYF.

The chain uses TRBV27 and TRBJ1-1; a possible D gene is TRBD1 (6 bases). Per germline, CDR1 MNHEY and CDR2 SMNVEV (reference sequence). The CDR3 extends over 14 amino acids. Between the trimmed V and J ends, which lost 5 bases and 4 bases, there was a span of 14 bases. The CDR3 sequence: CASSQQGPGTEAFF. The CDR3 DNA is TGTGCCAGCAGTCAACAGGGACCGGGCACTGAAGCTTTCTTT.

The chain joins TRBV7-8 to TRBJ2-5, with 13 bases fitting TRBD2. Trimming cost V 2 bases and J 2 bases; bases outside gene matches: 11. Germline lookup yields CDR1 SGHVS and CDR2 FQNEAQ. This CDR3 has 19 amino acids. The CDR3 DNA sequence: TGTGCCAGCAGCTTACGTAGTCTACTAGCGGGAGGGCGGCAAGAGACCCAGTACTTC. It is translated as CASSLRSLLAGGRQETQYF. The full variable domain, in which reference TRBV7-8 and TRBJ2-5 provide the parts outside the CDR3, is GAGVSQSPRYKVAKRGQDVALRCDPISGHVSLFWYQQALGQGPEFLTYFQNEAQLDKSGLPSDRFFAERPEGSVSTLKIQRTQQEDSAVYLCASSLRSLLAGGRQETQYFGPGTRLLVL.

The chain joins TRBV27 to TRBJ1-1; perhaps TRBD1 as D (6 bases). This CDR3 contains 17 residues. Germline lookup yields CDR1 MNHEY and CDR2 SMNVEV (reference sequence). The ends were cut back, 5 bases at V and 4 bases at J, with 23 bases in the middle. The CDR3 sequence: CASSPMPGVTGRTEAFF. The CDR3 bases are TGTGCCAGCAGTCCGATGCCAGGGGTAACGGGGCGCACTGAAGCTTTCTTT.

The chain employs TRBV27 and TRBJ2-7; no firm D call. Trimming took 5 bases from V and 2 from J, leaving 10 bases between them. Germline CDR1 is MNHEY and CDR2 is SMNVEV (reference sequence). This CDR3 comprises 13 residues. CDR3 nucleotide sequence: TGTGCCAGCAGTCCCTTTCTAGCCTACGAGCAGTACTTC. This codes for CASSPFLAYEQYF.

The CDR3 DNA sequence: TGTGCCAGCGGGAGCCCTCACAATGAGCAGTTCTTC. It yields the protein CASGSPHNEQFF. The V gene is TRBV14, the J gene TRBJ2-1; a weak D match, TRBD2 (5 bases). CDR3 length equals 12 residues. V shed 8 bases and J shed 5 bases, with 10 bases lying between them. Germline V lookup: CDR1 SGHDN, CDR2 FVKESK.

The CDR3 sequence: CATSTTGNSNQPQHF. The CDR3 region has the DNA TGTGCCACCAGCACCACGGGGAATAGCAATCAGCCCCAGCATTTT. The chain links TRBV15 to TRBJ1-5; unclear D gene. This CDR3 comprises 15 residues. V was shortened by 4 bases and J by 0 bases, with 10 bases between the two germline ends. CDR1 and CDR2 from the germline V gene are LNHNV and YYDKDF (reference sequence). The entire variable domain, with the rest obtained from reference TRBV15 and TRBJ1-5, is as follows: DAMVIQNPRYQVTQFGKPVTLSCSQTLNHNVMYWYQQKSSQAPKLLFHYYDKDFNNEADTPDNFQSRRPNTSFCFLDIRSPGLGDTAMYLCATSTTGNSNQPQHFGDGTRLSIL.

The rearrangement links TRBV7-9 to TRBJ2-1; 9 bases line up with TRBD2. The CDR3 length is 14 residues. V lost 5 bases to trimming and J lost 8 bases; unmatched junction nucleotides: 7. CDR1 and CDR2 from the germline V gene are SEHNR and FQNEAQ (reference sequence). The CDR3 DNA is TGTGCCAGCAGCCCAGTTGCGGGAGGGCATGAGCAGTTCTTC. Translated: CASSPVAGGHEQFF.

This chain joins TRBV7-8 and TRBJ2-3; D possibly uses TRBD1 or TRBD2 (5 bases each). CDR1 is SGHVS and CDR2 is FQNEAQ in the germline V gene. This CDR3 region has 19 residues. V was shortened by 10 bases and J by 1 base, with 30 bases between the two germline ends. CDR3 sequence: CATGPVEVGGWVGTDTQYF. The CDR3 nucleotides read TGTGCCACAGGGCCGGTGGAGGTGGGTGGTTGGGTGGGCACAGATACGCAGTATTTT.

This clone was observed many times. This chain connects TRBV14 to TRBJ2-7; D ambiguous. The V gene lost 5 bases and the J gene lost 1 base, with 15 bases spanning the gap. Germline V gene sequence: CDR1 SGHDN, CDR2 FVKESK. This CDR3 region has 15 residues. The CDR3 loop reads CASSSGPARSYEQYF. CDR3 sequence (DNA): TGTGCCAGCAGCTCCGGACCAGCTAGATCCTACGAGCAGTACTTC.

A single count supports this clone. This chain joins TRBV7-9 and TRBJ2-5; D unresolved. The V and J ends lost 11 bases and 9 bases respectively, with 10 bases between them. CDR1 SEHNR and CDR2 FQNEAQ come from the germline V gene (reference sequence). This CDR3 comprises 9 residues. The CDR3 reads CAGGGPQYF. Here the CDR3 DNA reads TGTGCCGGTGGTGGACCCCAGTACTTC.

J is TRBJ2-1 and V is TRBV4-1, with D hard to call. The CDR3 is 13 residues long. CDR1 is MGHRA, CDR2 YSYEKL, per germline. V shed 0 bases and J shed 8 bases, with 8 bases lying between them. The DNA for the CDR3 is TGCGCCAGCAGCCAAGAACTTGGCGATGAGCAGTTCTTC. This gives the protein CASSQELGDEQFF.

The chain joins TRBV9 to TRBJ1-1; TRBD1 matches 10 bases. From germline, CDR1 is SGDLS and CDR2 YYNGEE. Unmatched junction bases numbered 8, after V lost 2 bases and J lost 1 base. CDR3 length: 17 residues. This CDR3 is CASSVQDRGSGNTEAFF. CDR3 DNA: TGTGCCAGCAGCGTTCAGGACAGGGGGTCGGGGAACACTGAAGCTTTCTTT.

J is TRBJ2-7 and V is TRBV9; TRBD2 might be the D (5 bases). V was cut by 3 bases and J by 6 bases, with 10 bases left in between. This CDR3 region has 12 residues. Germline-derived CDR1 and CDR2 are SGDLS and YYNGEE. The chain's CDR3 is CASSALEGEQYF. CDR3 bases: TGTGCCAGCAGCGCCTTAGAGGGCGAGCAGTACTTC.